This TCR beta chain was observed in a study of early T cells in non-severe SARS-CoV-2 infection. Overall study: Bulk RNA isolated from unsorted whole blood underwent sequencing; chains were not paired.

Individually, cDNA molecules had unique molecular identifiers attached to them. Each CDR3 protein is one row after TCRdb ran MiXCR on the 5' RACE reads. In the table there are some 70,000 distinct CDR3 sequences, 9.5% to 15% of which are singletons. Trimming left V 4 bases short and J 5 bases short, with 16 bases between. CDR3 length equals 15 residues. The germline gives CDR1 MDHEN, CDR2 SYDVKM. Remarks on this clonotype: A read error may be the cause here, since a much bigger clone is one base away.

Sample: whole blood. The clonotype was recovered from an adult who was a healthcare worker with PCR-confirmed SARS-CoV-2 infection or an uninfected control (not recorded which). The chain has TRBV28 and TRBJ2-3; a weak D match, TRBD2 (6 bases). CDR3 amino acids: CASSSVGEVGDTQYF. CDR3 bases: TGTGCCAGCAGTTCTGTAGGGGAGGTAGGAGATACGCAGTATTTT. Using reference TRBV28 and TRBJ2-3 for the parts outside the CDR3, the full variable domain is DVKVTQSSRYLVKRTGEKVFLECVQDMDHENMFWYRQDPGLGLRLIYFSYDVKMKEKGDIPEGYSVSREKKERFSLILESASTNQTSMYLCASSSVGEVGDTQYFGPGTRLTVL.